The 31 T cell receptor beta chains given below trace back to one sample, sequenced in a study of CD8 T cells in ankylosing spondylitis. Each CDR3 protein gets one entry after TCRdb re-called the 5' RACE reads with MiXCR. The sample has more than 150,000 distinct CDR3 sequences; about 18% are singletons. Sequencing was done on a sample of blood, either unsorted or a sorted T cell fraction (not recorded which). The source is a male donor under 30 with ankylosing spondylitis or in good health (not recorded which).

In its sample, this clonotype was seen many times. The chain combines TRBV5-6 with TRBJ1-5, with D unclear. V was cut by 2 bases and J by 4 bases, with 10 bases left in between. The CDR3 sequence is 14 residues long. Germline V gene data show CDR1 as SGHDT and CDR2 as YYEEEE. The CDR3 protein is CASSLNPINQPQHF. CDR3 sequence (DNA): TGTGCCAGCAGCTTAAATCCTATTAATCAGCCCCAGCATTTT.

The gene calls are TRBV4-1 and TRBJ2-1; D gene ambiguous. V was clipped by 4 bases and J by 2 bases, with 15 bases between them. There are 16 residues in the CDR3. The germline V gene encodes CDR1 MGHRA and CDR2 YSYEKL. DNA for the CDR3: TGCGCCAGCAGCCGCGATGCCGGAAACACCTACAATGAGCAGTTCTTC. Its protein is CASSRDAGNTYNEQFF.

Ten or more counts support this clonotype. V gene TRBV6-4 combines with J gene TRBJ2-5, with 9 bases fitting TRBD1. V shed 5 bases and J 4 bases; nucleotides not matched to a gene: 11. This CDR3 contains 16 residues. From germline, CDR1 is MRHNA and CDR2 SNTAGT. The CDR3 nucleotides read TGTGCCAGCAGTACGACTGCAACAGGGGGCGGAGAGACCCAGTACTTC. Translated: CASSTTATGGGETQYF.

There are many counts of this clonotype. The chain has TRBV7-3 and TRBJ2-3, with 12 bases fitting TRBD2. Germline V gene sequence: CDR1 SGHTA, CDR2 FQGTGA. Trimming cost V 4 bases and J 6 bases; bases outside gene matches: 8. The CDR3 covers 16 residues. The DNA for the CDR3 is TGTGCCAGCAGCTCCCTAGCGGGAGGGGCCTTGGATACGCAGTATTTT. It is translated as CASSSLAGGALDTQYF.

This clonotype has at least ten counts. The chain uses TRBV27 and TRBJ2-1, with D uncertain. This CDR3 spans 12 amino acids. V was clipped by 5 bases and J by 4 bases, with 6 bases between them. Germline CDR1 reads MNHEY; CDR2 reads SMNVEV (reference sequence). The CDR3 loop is CASSTRYNEQFF. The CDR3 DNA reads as TGTGCCAGCAGTACCCGATACAATGAGCAGTTCTTC.

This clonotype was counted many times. The CDR3 DNA sequence: TGTGCCAGCAGCCCCTGGGGGGTCCGTGGCCAGTACTTC. This encodes CASSPWGVRGQYF. V gene TRBV14 combines with J gene TRBJ2-5; weak D call: TRBD2 (6 bases). The V end was cut by 4 bases, the J end by 10 bases, with 16 bases between. The CDR3 length is 13 residues. Germline assignment: CDR1 SGHDN and CDR2 FVKESK.

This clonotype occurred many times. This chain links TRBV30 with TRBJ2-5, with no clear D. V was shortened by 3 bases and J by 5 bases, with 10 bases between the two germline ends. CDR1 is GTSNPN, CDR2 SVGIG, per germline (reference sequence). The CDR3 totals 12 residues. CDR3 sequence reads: CAWRFDRETQYF. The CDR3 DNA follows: TGTGCCTGGAGGTTTGATCGGGAGACCCAGTACTTC.

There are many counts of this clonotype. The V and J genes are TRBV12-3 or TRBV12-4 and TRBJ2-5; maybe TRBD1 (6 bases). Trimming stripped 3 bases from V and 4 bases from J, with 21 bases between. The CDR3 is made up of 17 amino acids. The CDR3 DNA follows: TGTGCCAGCAGTTTCACCTTAGGCGGACAGCAGATAGAGACCCAGTACTTC. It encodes CASSFTLGGQQIETQYF.

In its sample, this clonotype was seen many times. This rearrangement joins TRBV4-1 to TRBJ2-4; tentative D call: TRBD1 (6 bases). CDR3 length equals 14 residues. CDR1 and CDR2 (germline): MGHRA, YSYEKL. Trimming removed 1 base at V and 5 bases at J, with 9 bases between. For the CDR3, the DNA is TGCGCCAGCAGCCAAGTGAACAGGGAAAACATTCAGTACTTC. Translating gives CASSQVNRENIQYF.

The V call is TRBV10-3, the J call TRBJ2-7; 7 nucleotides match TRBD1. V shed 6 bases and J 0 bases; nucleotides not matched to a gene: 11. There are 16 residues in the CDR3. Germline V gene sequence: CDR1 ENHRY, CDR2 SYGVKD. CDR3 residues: CAISTYRDSSSYEQYV. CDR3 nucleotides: TGTGCCATCAGCACCTACCGGGACAGTAGCTCCTACGAGCAGTACGTC.

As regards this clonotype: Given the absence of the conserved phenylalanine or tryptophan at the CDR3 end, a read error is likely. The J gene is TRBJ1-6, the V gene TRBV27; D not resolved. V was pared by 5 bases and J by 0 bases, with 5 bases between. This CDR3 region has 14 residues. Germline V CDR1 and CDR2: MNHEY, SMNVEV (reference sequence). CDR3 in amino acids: CASSLSSYNSPLHL. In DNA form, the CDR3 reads TGTGCCAGCAGTCTAAGCTCCTATAATTCACCCCTCCACTTA.

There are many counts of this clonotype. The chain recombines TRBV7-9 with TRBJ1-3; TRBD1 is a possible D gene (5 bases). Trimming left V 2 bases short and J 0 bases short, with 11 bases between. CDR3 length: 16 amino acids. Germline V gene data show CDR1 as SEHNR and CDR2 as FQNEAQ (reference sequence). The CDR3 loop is CASSLTGTTSGNTIYF. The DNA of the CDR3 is TGTGCCAGCAGCTTAACGGGGACCACCTCTGGAAACACCATATATTTT.

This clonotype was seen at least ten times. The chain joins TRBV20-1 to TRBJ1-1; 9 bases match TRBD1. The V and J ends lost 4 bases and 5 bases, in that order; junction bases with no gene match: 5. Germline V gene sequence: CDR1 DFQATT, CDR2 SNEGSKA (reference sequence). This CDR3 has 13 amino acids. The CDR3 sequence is CSAMDRGGTEAFF. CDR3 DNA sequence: TGCAGTGCTATGGACAGGGGAGGGACTGAAGCTTTCTTT.

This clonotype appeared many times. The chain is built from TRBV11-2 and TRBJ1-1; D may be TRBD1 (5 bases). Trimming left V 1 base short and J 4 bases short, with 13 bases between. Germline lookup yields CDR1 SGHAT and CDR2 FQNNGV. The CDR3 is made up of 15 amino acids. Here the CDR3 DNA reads TGTGCCAGCAGCTTAGCGCACAGGTTGGGCACTGAAGCTTTCTTT. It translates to CASSLAHRLGTEAFF. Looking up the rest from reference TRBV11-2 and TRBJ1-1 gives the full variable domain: EAGVAQSPRYKIIEKRQSVAFWCNPISGHATLYWYQQILGQGPKLLIQFQNNGVVDDSQLPKDRFSAERLKGVDSTLKIQPAKLEDSAVYLCASSLAHRLGTEAFFGQGTRLTVV.

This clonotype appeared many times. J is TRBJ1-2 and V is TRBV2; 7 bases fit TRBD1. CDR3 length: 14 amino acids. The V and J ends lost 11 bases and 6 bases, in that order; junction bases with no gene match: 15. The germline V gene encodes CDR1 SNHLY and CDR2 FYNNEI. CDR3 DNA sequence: TGTGCCGGGAGACGGACAGGCTATATGGATGGCTACACCTTC. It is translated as CAGRRTGYMDGYTF.

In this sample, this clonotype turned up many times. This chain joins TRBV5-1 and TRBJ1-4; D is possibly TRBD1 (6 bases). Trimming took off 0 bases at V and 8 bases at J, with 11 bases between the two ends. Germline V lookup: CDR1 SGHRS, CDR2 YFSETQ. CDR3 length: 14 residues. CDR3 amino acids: CASSLGPGDEKLFF. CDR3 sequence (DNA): TGCGCCAGCAGCTTGGGGCCAGGGGACGAAAAACTGTTTTTT.

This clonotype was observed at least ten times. The CDR3 here is CASTALPGGIYNEQFF. CDR3 in DNA: TGTGCCAGCACCGCGCTGCCGGGAGGGATCTACAATGAGCAGTTCTTC. V gene TRBV28 combines with J gene TRBJ2-1, with 8 positions matching TRBD2. This CDR3 contains 16 residues. With 7 bases clipped from V and 3 bases from J, the junction kept 11 bases outside the gene matches. Germline V gives CDR1 MDHEN, CDR2 SYDVKM.

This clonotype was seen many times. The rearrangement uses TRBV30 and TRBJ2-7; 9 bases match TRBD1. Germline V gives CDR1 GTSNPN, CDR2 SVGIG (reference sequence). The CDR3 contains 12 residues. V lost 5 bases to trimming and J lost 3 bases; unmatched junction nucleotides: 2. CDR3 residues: CAWGTGIYEQYF. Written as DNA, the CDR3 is TGTGCCTGGGGGACAGGGATCTACGAGCAGTACTTC.

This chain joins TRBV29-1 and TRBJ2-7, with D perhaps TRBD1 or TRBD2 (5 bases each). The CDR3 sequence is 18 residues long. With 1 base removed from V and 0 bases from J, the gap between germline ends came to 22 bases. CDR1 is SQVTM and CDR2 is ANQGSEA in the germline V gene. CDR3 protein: CSVEAPQTGTASSYEQYF. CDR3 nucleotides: TGCAGCGTTGAAGCTCCTCAAACCGGGACCGCGAGCTCCTACGAGCAGTACTTC.

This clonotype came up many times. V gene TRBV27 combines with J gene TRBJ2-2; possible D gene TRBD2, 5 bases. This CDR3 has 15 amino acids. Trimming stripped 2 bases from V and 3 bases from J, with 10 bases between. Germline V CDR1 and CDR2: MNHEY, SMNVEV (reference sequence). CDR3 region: CASSLGSPYTGELFF. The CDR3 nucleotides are TGTGCCAGCAGTTTAGGGAGCCCCTACACCGGGGAGCTGTTTTTT.

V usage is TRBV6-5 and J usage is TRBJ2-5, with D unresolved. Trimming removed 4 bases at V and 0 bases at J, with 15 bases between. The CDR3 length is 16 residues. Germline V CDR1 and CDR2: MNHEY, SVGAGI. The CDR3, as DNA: TGTGCCAGCAGTTTCGGAACCAGGAGCCACCAAGAGACCCAGTACTTC. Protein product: CASSFGTRSHQETQYF.

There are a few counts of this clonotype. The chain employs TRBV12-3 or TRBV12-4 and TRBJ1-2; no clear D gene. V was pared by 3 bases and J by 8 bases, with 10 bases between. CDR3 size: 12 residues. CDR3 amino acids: CASSFPRGGYTF. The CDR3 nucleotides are TGTGCCAGCAGTTTCCCGCGTGGAGGCTACACCTTC.

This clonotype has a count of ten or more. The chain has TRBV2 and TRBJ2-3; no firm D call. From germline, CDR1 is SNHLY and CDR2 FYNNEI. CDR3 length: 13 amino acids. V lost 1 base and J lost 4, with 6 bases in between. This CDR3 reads CASSEDGPDTQYF. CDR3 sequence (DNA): TGTGCCAGCAGTGAAGACGGCCCAGATACGCAGTATTTT.

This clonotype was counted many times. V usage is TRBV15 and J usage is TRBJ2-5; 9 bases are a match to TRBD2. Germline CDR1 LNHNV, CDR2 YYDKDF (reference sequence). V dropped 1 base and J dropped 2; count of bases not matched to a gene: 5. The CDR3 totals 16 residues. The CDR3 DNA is TGTGCCACCAGCAGAGTGGGACTAGCCGAACAAGAGACCCAGTACTTC. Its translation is CATSRVGLAEQETQYF.

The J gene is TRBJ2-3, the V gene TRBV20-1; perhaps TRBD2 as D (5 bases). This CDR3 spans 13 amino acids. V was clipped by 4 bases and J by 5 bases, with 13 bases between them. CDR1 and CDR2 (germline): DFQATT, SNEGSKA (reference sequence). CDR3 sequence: CSAITLAGDTQYF. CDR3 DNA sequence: TGCAGTGCTATTACCCTAGCCGGAGATACGCAGTATTTT.

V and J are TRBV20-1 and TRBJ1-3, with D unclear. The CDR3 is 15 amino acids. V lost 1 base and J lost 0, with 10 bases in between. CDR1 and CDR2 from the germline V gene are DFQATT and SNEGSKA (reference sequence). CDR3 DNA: TGCAGTGCTAGAGGTAGTAGGAGCTCTGGAAACACCATATATTTT. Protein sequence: CSARGSRSSGNTIYF.

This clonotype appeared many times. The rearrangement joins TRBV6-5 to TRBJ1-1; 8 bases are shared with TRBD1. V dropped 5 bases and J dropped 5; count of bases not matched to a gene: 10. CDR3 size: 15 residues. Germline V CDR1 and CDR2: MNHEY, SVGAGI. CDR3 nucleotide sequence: TGTGCCAGCAGTCCGACCCGGGACAGGTGGACTGAAGCTTTCTTT. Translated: CASSPTRDRWTEAFF.

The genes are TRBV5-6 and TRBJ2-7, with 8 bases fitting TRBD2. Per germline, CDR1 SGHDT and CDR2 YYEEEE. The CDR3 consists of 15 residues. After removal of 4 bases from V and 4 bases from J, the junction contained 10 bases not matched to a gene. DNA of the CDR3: TGTGCCAGCAGCCCCTGGGGGACTAGAGTTTACGAGCAGTACGTC. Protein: CASSPWGTRVYEQYV.

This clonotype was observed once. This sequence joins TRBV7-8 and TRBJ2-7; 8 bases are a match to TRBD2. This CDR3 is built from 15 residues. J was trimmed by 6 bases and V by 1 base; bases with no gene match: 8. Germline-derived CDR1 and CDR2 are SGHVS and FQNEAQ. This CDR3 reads CASSLGAGGIFEQYF. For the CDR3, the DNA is TGTGCCAGCAGCTTAGGGGCGGGAGGTATCTTCGAGCAGTACTTC. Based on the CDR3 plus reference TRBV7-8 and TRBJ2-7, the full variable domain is GAGVSQSPRYKVAKRGQDVALRCDPISGHVSLFWYQQALGQGPEFLTYFQNEAQLDKSGLPSDRFFAERPEGSVSTLKIQRTQQEDSAVYLCASSLGAGGIFEQYFGPGTRLTVT.

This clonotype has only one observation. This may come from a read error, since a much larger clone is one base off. Here the CDR3 DNA reads TGTGCCAGCAGCTTAGGATTTGAGATCGGGGATCTGTTTTTT. Its protein is CASSLGFEIGDLFF. This chain uses TRBV11-2 with TRBJ2-2; D is perhaps TRBD2 (5 bases). The germline V gene has CDR1 SGHAT and CDR2 FQNNGV. The CDR3 covers 14 residues.

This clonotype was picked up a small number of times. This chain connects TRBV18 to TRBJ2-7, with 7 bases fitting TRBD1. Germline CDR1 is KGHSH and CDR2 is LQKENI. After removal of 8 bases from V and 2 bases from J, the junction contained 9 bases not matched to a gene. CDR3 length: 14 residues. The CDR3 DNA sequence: TGTGCCAGCGGCCCCCGTGGGACAGCCTACGAGCAGTACTTC. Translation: CASGPRGTAYEQYF.